The 14 T cell receptor beta chains given below trace back to one sample, sequenced in a study of blood T cell repertoires in COVID-19. Sequenced by immunoSEQ multiplex PCR; TCRdb stores in-frame clones only, minus some. In the table there are under 300,000 clones, around four fifths of which are singletons. The sample was peripheral blood. All receptors come from a man older than 75 with acute or convalescent COVID-19.

The genes are TRBV7-9 and TRBJ2-3; tentatively, D is TRBD1 (6 bases). V shed 5 bases and J shed 2 bases, with 14 bases lying between them. This CDR3 has 15 residues. Germline CDR1 SEHNR, CDR2 FQNEAQ (reference sequence). The CDR3 DNA is TGTGCCAGCAGCGTACCCGAGGGGGTCACAGATACGCAGTATTTT. It encodes CASSVPEGVTDTQYF.

The chain uses TRBV10-2 and TRBJ2-3, with D tentatively TRBD2 (5 bases). The V end lost 7 bases, the J end lost 0 bases, and 17 bases lay between the germline ends. Per germline, CDR1 WSHSY and CDR2 SAAADI. The CDR3 is made up of 16 amino acids. CDR3 residues: CASTSRAPGSTDTQYF. The CDR3 region has the DNA TGCGCCAGCACTAGCCGGGCCCCGGGGAGCACAGATACGCAGTATTTT.

The table lists this clone with a count of one. This sequence joins TRBV9 and TRBJ2-5; 10 bases map to TRBD2. The germline gives CDR1 SGDLS, CDR2 YYNGEE. This CDR3 has 15 amino acids. The ends lost 0 bases at V and 5 bases at J; junction bases unmatched: 4. In nucleotides, the CDR3 is TGTGCCAGCAGCGTAGGACCGGGACTAGCGGAGACCCAGTACTTC. It translates to CASSVGPGLAETQYF.

In the case of this clone: The same CDR3 can be traced to other DNA sequences in this sample. The CDR3 DNA reads as TGTGCCAGCAGTTTACAGGGTTCCTATGGCTACACCTTC. Protein: CASSLQGSYGYTF. This chain joins TRBV27 and TRBJ1-2, with D possibly being TRBD1 (5 bases). V was pared by 2 bases and J by 4 bases, with 8 bases between. The CDR3 spans 13 residues. Germline CDR1 and CDR2: MNHEY and SMNVEV (reference sequence).

V and J are TRBV7-9 and TRBJ1-4, with 7 bases lining up with TRBD1. From germline, CDR1 is SEHNR and CDR2 FQNEAQ (reference sequence). V lost 4 bases to trimming and J lost 8 bases; unmatched junction nucleotides: 7. The CDR3 is 14 amino acids. CDR3 amino acids: CASSSDRAYEKLFF. CDR3 bases: TGTGCCAGCAGCTCCGACAGGGCCTACGAAAAACTGTTTTTT.

This clone was recorded a few times. CDR3 protein: CASSQARNEKLFF. CDR3 nucleotide sequence: TGCGCCAGCAGCCAAGCCAGGAATGAAAAACTGTTTTTT. The genes are TRBV4-1 and TRBJ1-4; D gene ambiguous. From germline, CDR1 is MGHRA and CDR2 YSYEKL. The CDR3 consists of 13 residues. Trimming shortened V by 1 base and J by 5 bases, and 5 bases separated the two germline ends.

The genes are TRBV2 and TRBJ1-2, with 9 positions matching TRBD1. CDR3 length: 13 amino acids. V shed 4 bases, J shed 7 bases, and the junction held 4 bases outside the gene matches. CDR1 SNHLY and CDR2 FYNNEI come from the germline V gene. The CDR3 DNA reads as TGTGCCAGCAGTGTCGAGACAGGGGGTGGCTACACCTTC. It translates to CASSVETGGGYTF.

The chain uses TRBV6-1 and TRBJ1-2; D not resolved. CDR1 MNHNS and CDR2 SASEGT come from the germline V gene. This CDR3 spans 14 amino acids. Trimming took 2 bases from V and 5 from J, leaving 12 bases between them. DNA for the CDR3: TGTGCCAGCAGTGAATCGGACGGACTATATGGCTACACCTTC. Translated: CASSESDGLYGYTF.

The chain recombines TRBV5-1 with TRBJ1-2, with D possibly matching TRBD1 (5 bases). V was clipped by 1 base and J by 3 bases, with 10 bases between them. Per germline, CDR1 SGHRS and CDR2 YFSETQ. This CDR3 region has 14 residues. CDR3 amino acids: CASSLWGEDYGYTF. The CDR3 DNA follows: TGCGCCAGCAGCTTGTGGGGCGAGGACTATGGCTACACCTTC. The full variable domain, rest sourced from reference TRBV5-1 and TRBJ1-2, is KAGVTQTPRYLIKTRGQQVTLSCSPISGHRSVSWYQQTPGQGLQFLFEYFSETQRNKGNFPGRFSGRQFSNSRSEMNVSTLELGDSALYLCASSLWGEDYGYTFGSGTRLTVV.

The V gene is TRBV19, the J gene TRBJ1-4; weak D call: TRBD1 (5 bases). V lost 5 bases to trimming and J lost 4 bases, with 14 bases between them. Germline CDR1 reads LNHDA; CDR2 reads SQIVND (reference sequence). The CDR3 loop spans 15 amino acids. CDR3: CASSSGGSFNEKLFF. Written as DNA, the CDR3 is TGTGCCAGTAGTTCCGGGGGAAGCTTTAATGAAAAACTGTTTTTT.

This chain connects TRBV28 to TRBJ2-7, with 9 nucleotides matching TRBD1. Losses at the gene ends were 6 bases for V and 6 bases for J; bases not matched to a gene: 9. This CDR3 has 14 amino acids. Germline CDR1 reads MDHEN; CDR2 reads SYDVKM. The DNA for the CDR3 is TGTGCCAGCAGCCGGCCGGGACAGGGACCCGAGCAGTACTTC. Its translation: CASSRPGQGPEQYF.

The chain joins TRBV14 to TRBJ2-1; D gene uncertain. CDR1 is SGHDN, CDR2 FVKESK, per germline. Trimming left V 6 bases short and J 1 base short, with 16 bases between. The CDR3 loop spans 16 amino acids. The CDR3 nucleotides read TGTGCCAGCAGACCCTCGACTGGCGAGTCCTACAATGAGCAGTTCTTC. Translated, it gives CASRPSTGESYNEQFF.

V and J are TRBV7-2 and TRBJ1-2; 8 bases fit TRBD1. CDR1 and CDR2 (germline): SGHTA, FQGNSA. The V segment lost 1 base and the J segment 2 bases; nucleotides outside the gene matches: 3. The CDR3 runs 15 residues. The CDR3 DNA reads as TGTGCCAGCAGCTTAGGGACAGGGCTAAACTATGGCTACACCTTC. This translates into CASSLGTGLNYGYTF.

The J gene is TRBJ2-7, the V gene TRBV6-5; 9 bases are a match to TRBD2. The germline gives CDR1 MNHEY, CDR2 SVGAGI. The CDR3 length is 14 residues. Trimming removed 7 bases from V and 0 bases from J; junction bases left unmatched: 4. The CDR3 spells CASTFSGGSYEQYF. In DNA form, the CDR3 reads TGTGCCAGCACTTTTAGCGGGGGCTCCTACGAGCAGTACTTC.